The clone carrying this T cell receptor beta chain was observed many times. The data stem from a study of Graves' ophthalmopathy and Graves' hyperthyroidism. About the research overall: Peripheral blood samples were taken at initial diagnosis, before any treatment.

The CDR3 is 17 amino acids. Trimming cost V 0 bases and J 0 bases; bases outside gene matches: 8. Germline V gives CDR1 PRHDT, CDR2 FYEKMQ (reference sequence). CDR3 regions of TCR beta were amplified from RNA transcripts. The first-round RT-PCR employed HTBI primers together with the Qiagen OneStep RT-PCR kit. A multiplex PCR was then performed as the second round. Each CDR3 protein is one row after TCRdb ran MiXCR on the multiplex PCR reads. The data hold 350,000 or so distinct CDR3 sequences, with roughly a sixth observed a single time. Moderate-to-severe activity, with CAS ≥3, NOSPECS ≥4 and duration under 3 months, characterized the donors with ophthalmopathy.

This chain links TRBV13 with TRBJ2-7; TRBD1 agrees at 7 bases. Material: peripheral blood. This sequence originates from an adult man with Graves' ophthalmopathy. The CDR3, as DNA: TGTGCCAGCAGCTTAGGCCTTCCGGGACAGCCCTCCTACGAGCAGTACTTC. It yields the protein CASSLGLPGQPSYEQYF.